This T cell receptor (beta chain) was sequenced during a study of regulatory T cells in long-lasting Graves disease. Time point defined: persistent/refractory GD, antithyroid drugs over 5 years with positive TRAb. The authors made the TCR library using RNA they extracted from PBMCs. Study results and limitations: Persistent Graves' cases showed lower TCR diversity than newly diagnosed cases.

The CDR3 is made up of 14 amino acids. Germline V CDR1 and CDR2: SGHRS, YFSETQ. Trimming cost V 5 bases and J 3 bases, with 12 bases left between them. In the case of this clonotype: What it binds is unknown.

Relying on iRepertoire HTBI primers and Arm-PCR of CDR3 regions, the team built TCR beta libraries. Each CDR3 protein gets one entry after TCRdb re-called the multiplex PCR reads with MiXCR. The profile covers a few hundred thousand distinct CDR3 sequences, with roughly 21% appearing a single time and around 7% taken by the ten largest. V usage is TRBV5-1 and J usage is TRBJ1-5; TRBD1 is a possible D gene (5 bases). The sequences come from peripheral blood mononuclear cells (PBMCs), collected when the disease was refractory, from a patient treated with antithyroid drugs. This clonotype was sampled from a female donor with Graves disease. The DNA for the CDR3 is TGCGCCAGCAGAGAAGACAGCCTCAATCAGCCCCAGCATTTT. It is translated as CASREDSLNQPQHF.